The entry below gives a single T cell receptor (beta chain) sequence along with its context. Ophthalmopathy in the patients scored at least 3 on Clinical Activity Score and at least 4 on NOSPECS grade, lasting under 3 months. This sample was included in a study of T cells in Graves' hyperthyroidism and ophthalmopathy. The CDR3 is 15 amino acids. The V end was cut by 0 bases, the J end by 1 base, with 11 bases between. Per the germline V gene, CDR1 is SGHRS and CDR2 is YFSETQ. Amplification yielded TCR beta CDR3 regions, with RNA transcripts as the source. HTBI primers drove first-round RT-PCR of the TCR CDR3. TCRdb ran MiXCR on the multiplex PCR reads and lists one entry per CDR3 protein. The sample holds roughly 500,000 distinct CDR3 sequences, approximately 23% seen once.

Source material: blood. This receptor was taken from a woman in her sixties or seventies with Graves' ophthalmopathy. This rearrangement joins TRBV5-1 to TRBJ2-7; D unclear. The DNA for the CDR3 is TGCGCCAGCAGCTTGGGACGAACGGATTCCTACGAGCAGTACTTC. It encodes CASSLGRTDSYEQYF.